Below, one TCR beta chain is given with its context. Its binding antigen is unknown. The record has no base qualities; no much larger clone is one base away. The data were taken from a study of blood T cell repertoires in COVID-19 (dated by TCRdb to between 2020 and 2021). For context, the study as a whole: Samples covering the acute and convalescent phases of COVID-19 were provided by collaborators in the United States, Italy and Spain. A freely available public database, intended as a resource for researchers studying the immune response to SARS-CoV-2, is where the repertoires were released. The dataset comprised deeply sampled blood TCRbeta repertoires from subjects exposed to, actively infected with, or recovered from COVID-19. Where available, HLA class I and class II types were obtained from metadata supplied by the sample provider rather than from assay-based typing. The sample metadata nearly always contained a de-identified subject ID, COVID-19 status, age in years and sex. Samples were obtained from the ongoing ImmuneRACE study (first 160 participants) and from about 1,300 subjects provided by 6 global collaborators. The prospective study material was composed of cDNA or gDNA derived from T cells, B-cell-depleted T cells, or PBMCs. The study at large found these results: Clinical and demographic metadata were provided uncurated, with the amount varying by source and participant.

At the junction V is shortened by 4 bases and J by 4 bases, with 11 bases in between. According to the germline V gene, CDR1 reads SGDLS and CDR2 reads YYNGEE. The CDR3 spans 13 residues, from the cysteine through the phenylalanine. Only the CDR3 DNA stays, 39 bases, in frame from base 1. Whole blood was collected in K2EDTA tubes by collaborating institutions according to the institutions' own protocols. Collaborator samples were shipped for TCRbeta analysis as frozen whole blood, isolated PBMCs, or DNA extracted from either sample type. TCRbeta CDR3 regions were amplified from genomic DNA using the immunoSEQ Assay, a bias-controlled multiplex PCR. Turning to the authors' computational methods: Within the assay, amplification of reference gene primers was used to estimate how many nucleated cells each sample contained. Sequence reads were collapsed and filtered to measure the absolute abundance of every unique TCRbeta CDR3 rearrangement. For each sample, productive Simpson clonality was calculated as the square root of Simpson's diversity index over productive rearrangements. TCRdb re-hosts the immuneACCESS table, in-frame sequences only. Its copies lack some clones; in the studies checked, an unresolved V gene accounts for under half of them, and the cause for the rest is not known. That table supplies the V and J calls and clone size; D and trimming were determined from the DNA. The table for this sample lists about 130,000 clones; around 87% of them were counted only once. Jointly, the top ten make up approximately 3.6% of the sample.

The clonotype originates from a woman between 55 and 75 years old with acute or convalescent COVID-19. This chain joins TRBV9 to TRBJ1-1; the D gene cannot be resolved reliably. The source material was peripheral blood. This receptor carries the CDR3 CASSSEVGTEAFF. The nucleotide sequence is TGTGCCAGCAGCTCAGAGGTTGGCACTGAAGCTTTCTTT.